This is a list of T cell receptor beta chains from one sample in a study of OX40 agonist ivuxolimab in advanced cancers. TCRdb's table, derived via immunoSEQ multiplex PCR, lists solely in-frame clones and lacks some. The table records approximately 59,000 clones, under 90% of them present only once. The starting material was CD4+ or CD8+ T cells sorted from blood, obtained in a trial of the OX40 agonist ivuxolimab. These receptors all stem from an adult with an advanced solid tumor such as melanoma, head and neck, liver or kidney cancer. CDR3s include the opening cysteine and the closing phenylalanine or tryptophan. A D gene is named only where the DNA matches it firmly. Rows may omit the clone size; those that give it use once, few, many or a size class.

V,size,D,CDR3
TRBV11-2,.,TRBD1,CASSSGQPQETQYF
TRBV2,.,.,CASSPNTGGNTIYF
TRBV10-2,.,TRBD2,CASSEGSRTSLGETQYF
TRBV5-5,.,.,CASSLSLATNEKLFF
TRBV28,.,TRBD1,CAMRQGEDQPQHF
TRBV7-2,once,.,CASSLYKTQEAFF
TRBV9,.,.,CASSPQWARLSGNTIYF
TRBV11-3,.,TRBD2,CASSNPAGAGVDTGELFF
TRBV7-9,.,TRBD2,CASSAGTSGRTGELFF
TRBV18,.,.,CASSREIAASYNEQFF
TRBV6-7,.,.,CASSKLEPLGAYEQYF
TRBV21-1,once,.,CASSVRTEYEQYF
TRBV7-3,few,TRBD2,CASSLPGLAGAGELFF